These 2 T cell receptor beta chains were all obtained from the same sample, sequenced in a study of CD8 T cells in ankylosing spondylitis. TCRdb re-analysed the 5' RACE reads in MiXCR, keeping a single row per CDR3 protein. Of around 150,000 distinct CDR3 sequences listed, roughly 11% are singletons. Sequenced sample: blood, either unsorted or a sorted T cell fraction (not recorded which). The receptors were gathered from a male donor with ankylosing spondylitis or in good health (not recorded which).

Ten or more counts support this clonotype. The chain links TRBV20-1 to TRBJ1-5; D might be TRBD1 (6 bases). CDR1 DFQATT and CDR2 SNEGSKA come from the germline V gene (reference sequence). The CDR3 spans 13 residues. Trimming removed 2 bases at V and 3 bases at J, with 8 bases between. The CDR3 here is CSARRGDNQPQHF. In DNA, the CDR3 is TGCAGTGCTAGAAGGGGGGACAATCAGCCCCAGCATTTT.

This clonotype was recorded at least ten times. V and J are TRBV20-1 and TRBJ1-1; no definite D call. The CDR3 loop spans 14 amino acids. Germline CDR1 is DFQATT and CDR2 is SNEGSKA (reference sequence). V was pared by 5 bases and J by 3 bases, with 16 bases between. CDR3 sequence (DNA): TGCAGTGCTCAAAGCGGGGATCGACACACTGAAGCTTTCTTT. Its translation is CSAQSGDRHTEAFF.